What follows are 5 T cell receptor beta chains derived from one specimen sequenced in a study of T cell responses to AZD1222 COVID-19 vaccine (dated by TCRdb to 2020 to 2022). The method was the immunoSEQ multiplex PCR assay. Here the immuneACCESS table is served through TCRdb, limited to in-frame sequences with V and J called. Missing clones are a known gap in these copies; in checked studies unresolved V genes cover under half, and the rest lacks a known reason. The table for this sample lists some 130,000 clones; approximately 85% of them were counted only once. Roughly 1.6% of the sample rests with the top ten. What this sample's time point label stands for: baseline before first vaccination. Specimen: peripheral blood, collected on day 0 of AZD1222 vaccination. These receptors originate from an adult in good health.

This clone was found once. This rearrangement joins TRBV5-8 to TRBJ1-5, with D possibly matching TRBD1 (5 bases). The CDR3 loop spans 16 amino acids. V lost 4 bases and J 2 bases, leaving 16 bases between the germline ends. CDR1 and CDR2 from the germline V gene are SGHTS and YDEGEE. CDR3 in amino acids: CASSRETGYGNQPQHF. In DNA, the CDR3 is TGTGCCAGCAGCAGGGAAACAGGTTATGGCAATCAGCCCCAGCATTTT. The whole variable domain, filled in from reference TRBV5-8 and TRBJ1-5, reads EAGVTQSPTHLIKTRGQQATLRCSPISGHTSVYWYQQALGLGLQFLLWYDEGEERNRGNFPPRFSGRQFPNYSSELNVNALELEDSALYLCASSRETGYGNQPQHFGDGTRLSIL.

This sequence joins TRBV19 and TRBJ1-2, with 7 nucleotides matching TRBD1. Germline CDR1 is LNHDA and CDR2 is SQIVND (reference sequence). The V gene end was trimmed by 6 bases and the J gene end by 1 base; junction bases not matched to a gene: 2. The CDR3 totals 13 residues. For the CDR3, the DNA is TGTGCCAGTAGCACAGGGGATAACTATGGCTACACCTTC. Its protein product is CASSTGDNYGYTF. The full variable domain, completed using reference TRBV19 and TRBJ1-2, is DGGITQSPKYLFRKEGQNVTLSCEQNLNHDAMYWYRQDPGQGLRLIYYSQIVNDFQKGDIAEGYSVSREKKESFPLTVTSAQKNPTAFYLCASSTGDNYGYTFGSGTRLTVV.

CDR3 DNA sequence: TGTGCCAGTATCGGACAGCGCCTCTTCTCTGGAAACACCATATATTTT. Its protein product is CASIGQRLFSGNTIYF. This rearrangement joins TRBV19 to TRBJ1-3; weak D call: TRBD1 (6 bases). CDR1 is LNHDA, CDR2 SQIVND, per germline (reference sequence). Trimming shortened V by 7 bases and J by 0 bases, and 16 bases separated the two germline ends. CDR3 length equals 16 residues.

The V gene is TRBV5-1, the J gene TRBJ2-1, with 7 bases matching TRBD2. Germline CDR1 and CDR2: SGHRS and YFSETQ. V lost 0 bases, J lost 7 bases, and 4 bases stayed unmatched. The CDR3 length is 14 residues. This CDR3 is CASSLGGRRNEQFF. Here the CDR3 DNA reads TGCGCCAGCAGCTTGGGCGGGAGAAGAAATGAGCAGTTCTTC.

The V and J genes are TRBV11-2 and TRBJ1-1, with D unclear. This CDR3 is 11 amino acids long. Germline-derived CDR1 and CDR2 are SGHAT and FQNNGV. V shed 1 base and J shed 6 bases, with 3 bases lying between them. This chain's CDR3 is CASSLVSEAFF. DNA of the CDR3: TGTGCCAGCAGCTTAGTATCTGAAGCTTTCTTT.